This TCR beta chain was documented in a study of blood T cell repertoires in COVID-19. Study background: Samples of COVID-19 (acute and convalescent) were obtained from the United States, Italy and Spain. Sources were T cells, B-cell-depleted T cells, or PBMCs; the material itself was cDNA or gDNA.

Methods used by the authors: Reference gene primer amplification gave estimated nucleated cell counts. The protocol was immunoSEQ multiplex PCR, while the TCRdb copy is restricted to in-frame clones and leaves out a portion. From that table come the V and J calls and clone size; the DNA was used to work out D and trimming. The sample holds tens of thousands of clones; roughly 87% are singletons and the top ten take roughly 15%. V lost 3 bases to trimming and J lost 5 bases; unmatched junction nucleotides: 3. This CDR3 contains 14 residues. The germline CDR1 and CDR2 sequences are SNHLY and FYNNEI. The rearrangement joins TRBV2 to TRBJ2-7; TRBD1 matches 11 bases. The specimen was peripheral blood. This clonotype was sampled from a male donor with acute or convalescent COVID-19. Written as DNA, the CDR3 is TGTGCCAGCAGTGATGGACAGGGGGCCGACGAGCAGTACTTC. This translates into CASSDGQGADEQYF.